This is a list of T cell receptor beta chains from one sample in a study of blood T cell repertoires in COVID-19. The protocol was immunoSEQ multiplex PCR, while the TCRdb copy is restricted to in-frame clones and leaves out a portion. The sample gives 55,000 to 70,000 clones, roughly 80% of which show up once; around 9.7% is in the top ten. The material sequenced was peripheral blood. The receptors were gathered from a woman over 75 with acute or convalescent COVID-19. CDR3s include the opening cysteine and the closing phenylalanine or tryptophan. A D gene is named only where the DNA matches it firmly. Clone sizes are given selectively: once, few, many, or a class where the clone is expanded.

clone size | J gene | D gene | V gene | CDR3 protein | CDR3 DNA
NA | TRBJ2-3 | TRBD2 | TRBV10-3 | CAISESSGGNTDTQYF | TGTGCCATCAGTGAGTCCAGCGGGGGGAACACAGATACGCAGTATTTT
NA | TRBJ1-1 | TRBD1 | TRBV7-8 | CASSKRRQGFTEAFF | TGTGCCAGCAGCAAAAGGAGACAGGGTTTCACTGAAGCTTTCTTT
NA | TRBJ1-5 | TRBD1 | TRBV6-5 | CASSYRTGGSNQPQHF | TGTGCCAGCAGTTACAGGACAGGGGGTAGCAATCAGCCCCAGCATTTT
NA | TRBJ1-5 | TRBD1 | TRBV6-1 | CASRVDRSGNQPQHF | TGTGCCAGCAGGGTGGACAGGTCGGGCAATCAGCCCCAGCATTTT
NA | TRBJ2-1 | NA | TRBV6-5 | CASSYSGQTYNEQFF | TGTGCCAGCAGTTACTCGGGGCAGACCTACAATGAGCAGTTCTTC
NA | TRBJ2-2 | NA | TRBV24-1 | CATSQQGSTGELFF | TGTGCCACCAGTCAGCAGGGCTCCACCGGGGAGCTGTTTTTT
NA | TRBJ2-1 | TRBD2 | TRBV6-4 | CASRPAGGRGEQFF | TGTGCCAGCAGACCAGCGGGGGGGCGGGGTGAGCAGTTCTTC
once | TRBJ1-2 | TRBD1 | TRBV18 | CASSLKPTGDYGYTF | TGTGCCAGCTCACTTAAACCGACAGGGGACTATGGCTACACCTTC
NA | TRBJ2-1 | TRBD2 | TRBV4-1 | CASSQTSGDYNEQFF | TGCGCCAGCAGTCAGACTAGCGGGGATTACAATGAGCAGTTCTTC
NA | TRBJ2-7 | NA | TRBV2 | CASNPDSYEQYF | TGTGCCAGCAACCCGGACAGCTACGAGCAGTACTTC
NA | TRBJ1-2 | NA | TRBV6-5 | CASSRRGERGRRYTF | TGTGCCAGCAGCCGCAGGGGAGAACGGGGAAGGCGCTACACCTTC
once | TRBJ1-4 | TRBD1 | TRBV5-1 | CASSTNAGQSNEKLFF | TGCGCCAGCAGCACGAACGCGGGACAGTCTAATGAAAAACTGTTTTTT
NA | TRBJ2-7 | NA | TRBV5-1 | CASSSATGSSYEQYF | TGCGCCAGCAGCTCGGCGACTGGATCCTCCTACGAGCAGTACTTC
once | TRBJ2-3 | TRBD2 | TRBV30 | CACPGLAGGVDTQYF | TGTGCCTGCCCGGGACTAGCGGGGGGTGTTGATACGCAGTATTTT